This entry lists 8 T cell receptor beta chains sequenced from one sample in a study of blood T cell repertoires in COVID-19. The repertoire was sequenced with immunoSEQ multiplex PCR; TCRdb's copy has only in-frame clones and lacks some. The data contain more than 55,000 clones, 88% of them seen just once; the ten biggest clones take up about 4.3%. Sample: peripheral blood. These receptors were taken from a man between 60 and 75 years old with acute or convalescent COVID-19.

This clone was seen a single time. This chain's CDR3 is CASSTIAGGGRTQYF. CDR3 DNA sequence: TGTGCCAGCAGTACGATAGCGGGAGGGGGACGTACGCAGTATTTT. The V gene is TRBV11-3, the J gene TRBJ2-3, with TRBD2 matching over 11 bases. The CDR3 is made up of 15 amino acids. The ends lost 6 bases at V and 8 bases at J; junction bases unmatched: 10. The V gene's germline CDR1 is SGHNT and CDR2 YENEEA.

This clone appeared a single time. The CDR3: CASSWGLAGVGETQYF. CDR3 sequence (DNA): TGTGCCAGCAGTTGGGGACTAGCGGGAGTGGGAGAGACCCAGTACTTC. The V gene is TRBV6-6, the J gene TRBJ2-5; 14 positions agree with TRBD2. The CDR3 is 16 amino acids. V was clipped by 4 bases and J by 4 bases; unmatched bases: 5. Germline V gene sequence: CDR1 MNHNY, CDR2 SVGAGI (reference sequence).

V is TRBV10-1 and J is TRBJ1-3; 8 bases are shared with TRBD1. The germline V gene encodes CDR1 WNHNN and CDR2 SYGVQD (reference sequence). The CDR3 contains 15 residues. Losses at the gene ends were 0 bases for V and 4 bases for J; bases not matched to a gene: 2. The CDR3 reads CASSESWTGGNTIYF. The CDR3 nucleotides read TGCGCCAGCAGTGAGTCGTGGACAGGGGGAAACACCATATATTTT.

V and J are TRBV5-1 and TRBJ1-1; 12 nucleotides agree with TRBD1. CDR1 is SGHRS, CDR2 YFSETQ, per germline. The CDR3 runs to 17 residues. Losses at the gene ends were 3 bases for V and 4 bases for J; bases not matched to a gene: 10. CDR3 DNA: TGCGCCAGCAGCTCTTCCGGGACAGGGGGCGAAAGCACTGAAGCTTTCTTT. Residues: CASSSSGTGGESTEAFF.

The V gene is TRBV5-1, the J gene TRBJ1-2; D is uncertain. Trimming took off 4 bases at V and 3 bases at J, with 10 bases between the two ends. The germline V gene has CDR1 SGHRS and CDR2 YFSETQ. This CDR3 comprises 13 residues. Here the CDR3 reads CASSQVQHYGYTF. CDR3 nucleotides: TGCGCCAGCAGCCAGGTCCAGCACTATGGCTACACCTTC.

The CDR3 coding sequence is TGCGCCAGCAGCTTGGGGGGCAGGAATGAGCAGTTCTTC. Protein: CASSLGGRNEQFF. This chain connects TRBV5-1 to TRBJ2-1; a possible D gene is TRBD1 (5 bases). The CDR3 is 13 amino acids. CDR1 and CDR2 from the germline V gene are SGHRS and YFSETQ. Trimming took off 0 bases at V and 7 bases at J, with 8 bases between the two ends.

This clone has a handful of counts. The V call is TRBV28, the J call TRBJ1-3; 8 bases fit TRBD1. Germline V gene lookup returns CDR1 MDHEN and CDR2 SYDVKM. With 5 bases clipped from V and 0 bases from J, the junction kept 6 bases outside the gene matches. This CDR3 is 16 amino acids long. The CDR3 spells CASSSPDRASGNTIYF. CDR3 nucleotides: TGTGCCAGCAGTAGCCCGGACAGGGCCTCTGGAAACACCATATATTTT.

The chain joins TRBV14 to TRBJ2-7, with 13 bases fitting TRBD2. The trim removed 8 bases at V and 2 bases at J, leaving 9 bases unmatched. The CDR3 consists of 16 residues. Germline CDR1 reads SGHDN; CDR2 reads FVKESK. CDR3 nucleotide sequence: TGTGCCAGCCGACTAGCGGGAGGTCCACGGCCCTACGAGCAGTACTTC. Amino acids: CASRLAGGPRPYEQYF.